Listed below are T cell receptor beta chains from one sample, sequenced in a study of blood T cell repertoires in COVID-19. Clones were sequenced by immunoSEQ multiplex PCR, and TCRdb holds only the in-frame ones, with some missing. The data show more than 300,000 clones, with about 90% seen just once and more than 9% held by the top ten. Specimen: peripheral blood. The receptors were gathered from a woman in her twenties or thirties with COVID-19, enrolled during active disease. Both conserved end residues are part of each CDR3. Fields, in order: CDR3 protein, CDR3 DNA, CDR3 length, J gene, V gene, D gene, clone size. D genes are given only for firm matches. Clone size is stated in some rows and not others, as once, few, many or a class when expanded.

CDR3: CASSVGQGMAYEQYF; DNA: TGTGCCAGCAGCGTCGGACAGGGAATGGCCTACGAGCAGTACTTC; length: 15; J: TRBJ2-7; V: TRBV9; D: TRBD1; size: -
CDR3: CASRDRGETQYF; DNA: TGTGCCAGCAGAGACAGGGGCGAGACCCAGTACTTC; length: 12; J: TRBJ2-5; V: TRBV6-6; D: TRBD1; size: -
CDR3: CASTRTGGGANVLTF; DNA: TGTGCCAGTACTAGGACAGGGGGTGGGGCCAACGTCCTGACTTTC; length: 15; J: TRBJ2-6; V: TRBV19; D: TRBD1; size: -
CDR3: CASSYRRAGTDTQYF; DNA: TGTGCCAGCAGTTACCGGAGGGCAGGGACAGATACGCAGTATTTT; length: 15; J: TRBJ2-3; V: TRBV6-2/TRBV6-3; D: -; size: few
CDR3: CAICPGQGSGANVLTF; DNA: TGTGCCATATGCCCGGGACAGGGTTCCGGGGCCAACGTCCTGACTTTC; length: 16; J: TRBJ2-6; V: TRBV10-3; D: TRBD1; size: -
CDR3: CASSPAWGGSGANVLTF; DNA: TGTGCCAGCTCACCAGCGTGGGGGGGCTCTGGGGCCAACGTCCTGACTTTC; length: 17; J: TRBJ2-6; V: TRBV18; D: TRBD2; size: -
CDR3: CASSLAGGGANEKLFF; DNA: TGTGCCAGCAGCTTGGCAGGGGGCGGGGCTAATGAAAAACTGTTTTTT; length: 16; J: TRBJ1-4; V: TRBV5-4; D: TRBD1; size: -
CDR3: CASKSGTNYGYTF; DNA: TGTGCCAGCAAGTCCGGGACTAACTATGGCTACACCTTC; length: 13; J: TRBJ1-2; V: TRBV6-5; D: -; size: -
CDR3: CACLLAGIVGEQFF; DNA: TGTGCCTGCCTACTAGCGGGAATAGTTGGTGAGCAGTTCTTC; length: 14; J: TRBJ2-1; V: TRBV9; D: TRBD2; size: -
CDR3: CASSYARYTEAFF; DNA: TGTGCCAGCAGTTACGCCAGGTACACTGAAGCTTTCTTT; length: 13; J: TRBJ1-1; V: TRBV6-2/TRBV6-3; D: -; size: -
CDR3: CASSRTGVENEQFF; DNA: TGTGCCAGTAGTAGGACAGGGGTAGAAAATGAGCAGTTCTTC; length: 14; J: TRBJ2-1; V: TRBV19; D: TRBD1; size: -
CDR3: CASSQDEQEPYEQYF; DNA: TGCGCCAGCAGCCAAGACGAGCAGGAACCCTACGAGCAGTACTTC; length: 15; J: TRBJ2-7; V: TRBV4-3; D: -; size: -
CDR3: CASSIVPHGTQYF; DNA: TGTGCCAGTAGTATAGTTCCCCACGGTACGCAGTATTTT; length: 13; J: TRBJ2-3; V: TRBV19; D: -; size: -
CDR3: CASSQEASGRKEQFF; DNA: TGTGCCAGCAGCCAAGAGGCTAGCGGGAGGAAAGAGCAGTTCTTC; length: 15; J: TRBJ2-1; V: TRBV4-2; D: TRBD2; size: few
CDR3: CASSLGGGRDTQYF; DNA: TGTGCCAGCAGCTTAGGGGGCGGGAGAGATACGCAGTATTTT; length: 14; J: TRBJ2-3; V: TRBV7-3; D: -; size: few
CDR3: CASSILGSSNTGELFF; DNA: TGTGCCAGTAGTATTCTAGGCAGCTCGAACACCGGGGAGCTGTTTTTT; length: 16; J: TRBJ2-2; V: TRBV19; D: -; size: -
CDR3: CASSLRGRGVYNEQFF; DNA: TGTGCCAGCAGTTTACGCGGGAGGGGGGTCTACAATGAGCAGTTCTTC; length: 16; J: TRBJ2-1; V: TRBV27; D: TRBD2; size: -
CDR3: CATSDWASGSSYNEQFF; DNA: TGTGCCACCAGTGATTGGGCTAGCGGGAGCTCCTACAATGAGCAGTTCTTC; length: 17; J: TRBJ2-1; V: TRBV24-1; D: TRBD2; size: -
CDR3: CASSSRRQEQFF; DNA: TGTGCCAGTAGTAGCAGACGACAGGAGCAGTTCTTC; length: 12; J: TRBJ2-1; V: TRBV19; D: -; size: few
CDR3: CASSGLAGHYEQYF; DNA: TGCGCCAGCAGCGGACTAGCGGGACATTACGAGCAGTACTTC; length: 14; J: TRBJ2-7; V: TRBV5-1; D: TRBD2; size: -
CDR3: CASSALSTSGRAPGELFF; DNA: TGTGCCAGCAGTGCCCTGTCGACTAGCGGGAGGGCCCCCGGGGAGCTGTTTTTT; length: 18; J: TRBJ2-2; V: TRBV6-1; D: TRBD2; size: -
CDR3: CASSISPWSEKLFF; DNA: TGTGCCAGCAGCATATCCCCTTGGAGTGAAAAACTGTTTTTT; length: 14; J: TRBJ1-4; V: TRBV3-1/TRBV3-2; D: -; size: -
CDR3: CASSPGLADYNEQFF; DNA: TGTGCCAGCAGCCCAGGACTAGCGGACTACAATGAGCAGTTCTTC; length: 15; J: TRBJ2-1; V: TRBV7-9; D: TRBD2; size: -
CDR3: CASSYKRGGYEQYF; DNA: TGTGCCAGCAGTTACAAAAGGGGAGGGTACGAGCAGTACTTC; length: 14; J: TRBJ2-7; V: TRBV6-5; D: TRBD2; size: -
CDR3: CASSPPSYNEQFF; DNA: TGTGCCAGCAGCCCCCCCTCGTACAATGAGCAGTTCTTC; length: 13; J: TRBJ2-1; V: TRBV7-9; D: -; size: -
CDR3: CARSPREAGNEQFF; DNA: TGTGCCAGAAGCCCAAGGGAGGCGGGGAATGAGCAGTTCTTC; length: 14; J: TRBJ2-1; V: TRBV5-3; D: -; size: -
CDR3: CASSLSREGLGEQYF; DNA: TGTGCCAGCAGCTTAAGCCGGGAGGGCCTGGGGGAGCAGTACTTC; length: 15; J: TRBJ2-7; V: TRBV11-2; D: TRBD2; size: -
CDR3: CASSVRGHGNQPQHF; DNA: TGTGCCAGCAGTGTCAGGGGGCATGGCAATCAGCCCCAGCATTTT; length: 15; J: TRBJ1-5; V: TRBV27; D: TRBD1; size: once
CDR3: CAWSPGLVYEQYF; DNA: TGTGCCTGGAGCCCTGGACTAGTCTACGAGCAGTACTTC; length: 13; J: TRBJ2-7; V: TRBV30; D: TRBD2; size: -
CDR3: CASRARGLVYGYTF; DNA: TGTGCCAGCAGAGCCAGGGGGCTCGTCTATGGCTACACCTTC; length: 14; J: TRBJ1-2; V: TRBV2; D: TRBD1; size: few
CDR3: CASSLYGRLHEQYF; DNA: TGTGCCAGCAGTTTATATGGTAGATTACACGAGCAGTACTTC; length: 14; J: TRBJ2-7; V: TRBV28; D: -; size: -
CDR3: CASIGVTGNTIYF; DNA: TGTGCCAGCATAGGGGTCACTGGAAACACCATATATTTT; length: 13; J: TRBJ1-3; V: TRBV6-5; D: -; size: -
CDR3: CASSKRQGPANEKLFF; DNA: TGTGCCAGCAGTAAGCGACAGGGACCGGCTAATGAAAAACTGTTTTTT; length: 16; J: TRBJ1-4; V: TRBV27; D: TRBD1; size: -
CDR3: CSVDGGRIYNEQFF; DNA: TGCAGCGTTGACGGCGGGAGAATTTACAATGAGCAGTTCTTC; length: 14; J: TRBJ2-1; V: TRBV29-1; D: TRBD2; size: once
CDR3: CASSPRQGAYNEQFF; DNA: TGTGCCAGCAGTCCAAGACAGGGGGCCTACAATGAGCAGTTCTTC; length: 15; J: TRBJ2-1; V: TRBV27; D: TRBD1; size: once
CDR3: CASSEGLAASTDTQYF; DNA: TGTGCCAGCAGTGAAGGACTAGCGGCTAGCACAGATACGCAGTATTTT; length: 16; J: TRBJ2-3; V: TRBV6-1; D: TRBD2; size: once
CDR3: CASSRDRVYYGYTF; DNA: TGTGCCAGCAGCCGAGACAGGGTATACTATGGCTACACCTTC; length: 14; J: TRBJ1-2; V: TRBV7-8; D: TRBD1; size: -
CDR3: CASLRTSFPSGANVLTF; DNA: TGTGCCAGTCTCCGGACAAGCTTCCCCTCTGGGGCCAACGTCCTGACTTTC; length: 17; J: TRBJ2-6; V: TRBV2; D: -; size: -
CDR3: CASSLGRVKTDTQYF; DNA: TGTGCCAGCAGCCTTGGCAGGGTAAAAACAGATACGCAGTATTTT; length: 15; J: TRBJ2-3; V: TRBV9; D: -; size: once
CDR3: CSGSSGGEQYF; DNA: TGCAGCGGCTCGAGCGGGGGGGAGCAGTACTTC; length: 11; J: TRBJ2-7; V: TRBV29-1; D: TRBD2; size: -